This entry lists 30 T cell receptor beta chains sequenced from one sample in a study of cytomegalovirus exposure and HLA in healthy donors. PCR was performed using 60 Vbeta and 13 Jbeta primers. TCRdb's table, derived via immunoSEQ multiplex PCR, lists solely in-frame clones and lacks some. The table lists roughly 230,000 clones, about 90% of them singletons. The material sequenced was PBMCs. The receptors derive from a girl aged 2-9 years in good health and CMV-seronegative.

The chain has TRBV10-3 and TRBJ1-3; weak D call: TRBD1 (5 bases). Germline CDR1 and CDR2: ENHRY and SYGVKD. The CDR3 has 13 amino acids. Trimming stripped 8 bases from V and 0 bases from J, with 8 bases between. CDR3 residues: CAIGANSGNTIYF. The CDR3 coding sequence is TGTGCCATCGGGGCTAACTCTGGAAACACCATATATTTT.

CDR3 amino acids: CASSGRISYEQYF. CDR3 nucleotide sequence: TGTGCCAGCAGCGGGAGAATCTCCTACGAGCAGTACTTC. The chain combines TRBV7-9 with TRBJ2-7; the D gene is possibly TRBD2 (5 bases). V was trimmed by 5 bases and J by 0 bases, leaving 8 bases between them. The CDR3 is 13 amino acids. The germline CDR1 and CDR2 sequences are SEHNR and FQNEAQ (reference sequence).

CDR3 loop: CASSQGGEAFF. CDR3 nucleotides: TGTGCCAGCAGCCAGGGGGGTGAAGCTTTCTTT. The V call is TRBV11-2, the J call TRBJ1-1, with 7 bases identical to TRBD1. Trimming at V came to 5 bases and at J to 7 bases, leaving 1 base not matched to a gene. The V gene's germline CDR1 is SGHAT and CDR2 FQNNGV. The CDR3 has 11 residues. The full variable domain, completed using reference TRBV11-2 and TRBJ1-1, is EAGVAQSPRYKIIEKRQSVAFWCNPISGHATLYWYQQILGQGPKLLIQFQNNGVVDDSQLPKDRFSAERLKGVDSTLKIQPAKLEDSAVYLCASSQGGEAFFGQGTRLTVV.

The V and J genes are TRBV4-1 and TRBJ2-5; TRBD2 matches 8 bases. The trim removed 4 bases at V and 3 bases at J, leaving 7 bases unmatched. CDR3 length: 15 residues. Germline V CDR1 and CDR2: MGHRA, YSYEKL. The CDR3, as DNA: TGCGCCAGCAGCCCGAAGAGCGGGAGTAAAGAGACCCAGTACTTC. Translation: CASSPKSGSKETQYF.

The chain recombines TRBV29-1 with TRBJ1-1; the D is unclear. Germline loops: CDR1 SQVTM, CDR2 ANQGSEA. CDR3 length: 10 residues. V was trimmed by 1 base and J by 6 bases, leaving 3 bases between them. CDR3 in DNA: TGCAGCGTTGAAGTCTCTGAAGCTTTCTTT. This gives the protein CSVEVSEAFF.

The V call is TRBV5-8, the J call TRBJ2-1; D gene unclear. The V gene's germline CDR1 is SGHTS and CDR2 YDEGEE. The V and J ends lost 1 base and 9 bases respectively, with 5 bases between them. The CDR3 is made up of 11 amino acids. The CDR3 reads CASSLSSEQFF. CDR3 DNA: TGTGCCAGCAGCTTGTCCTCTGAGCAGTTCTTC.

V usage is TRBV7-3 and J usage is TRBJ1-3; D remains ambiguous. Trimming removed 5 bases from V and 0 bases from J, with 11 bases in between. Germline lookup yields CDR1 SGHTA and CDR2 FQGTGA. This CDR3 contains 15 residues. CDR3 bases: TGTGCCAGCAGCCTAGCGGCAGGCTCTGGAAACACCATATATTTT. Encoded protein: CASSLAAGSGNTIYF.

CDR3 DNA: TGTGCCACCAGCAGAGTGAGGGACTGGATTACGAAGGGCACTGAAGCTTTCTTT. Translation: CATSRVRDWITKGTEAFF. This chain uses TRBV15 with TRBJ1-1; tentative D call: TRBD1 (5 bases). Trimming removed 1 base from V and 4 bases from J, with 22 bases in between. The germline gives CDR1 LNHNV, CDR2 YYDKDF (reference sequence). CDR3 size: 18 residues.

The CDR3, as DNA: TGTGCCAGCAGCACAGGGGACAGGGCCCACAATGAGCAGTTCTTC. It yields the protein CASSTGDRAHNEQFF. V is TRBV11-1 and J is TRBJ2-1, with 9 bases fitting TRBD1. This CDR3 spans 15 amino acids. The germline CDR1 and CDR2 sequences are SGHAT and FQDESV (reference sequence). V lost 5 bases, J lost 5 bases, and 7 bases stayed unmatched.

The count of this clone is one. The rearrangement links TRBV28 to TRBJ2-2, with 11 bases matching TRBD1. The CDR3 runs 16 residues. Looked up from germline, CDR1 is MDHEN and CDR2 is SYDVKM. Trimming took 5 bases from V and 4 from J; bases not matched to a gene: 6. CDR3 amino acids: CASSQAGTGGTGELFF. As DNA, the CDR3 is TGTGCCAGCAGTCAGGCCGGGACAGGGGGCACCGGGGAGCTGTTTTTT.

V is TRBV7-9 and J is TRBJ1-5, with D possibly matching TRBD1 (5 bases). Trimming pared 7 bases from V and 4 bases from J, leaving 14 bases between. The germline gives CDR1 SEHNR, CDR2 FQNEAQ (reference sequence). The CDR3 has 14 amino acids. CDR3 sequence: CASTDSGGNQPQHF. CDR3 sequence (DNA): TGTGCCAGCACCGACTCCGGGGGGAATCAGCCCCAGCATTTT.

This clone was recorded once. This chain links TRBV9 with TRBJ1-1, with a tentative D call TRBD1 (6 bases). Germline CDR1 and CDR2: SGDLS and YYNGEE. The CDR3 length is 15 residues. The V end lost 4 bases, the J end lost 1 base, and 14 bases lay between the germline ends. This CDR3 reads CASSTSDRWNTEAFF. The CDR3 nucleotides are TGTGCCAGCAGCACGTCGGACAGATGGAACACTGAAGCTTTCTTT.

CDR3 coding DNA: TGTGCCACCAGCAGTACACAGGGGAACACTGAAGCTTTCTTT. It specifies CATSSTQGNTEAFF. The V gene is TRBV15, the J gene TRBJ1-1; D perhaps matches TRBD1 (6 bases). V was shortened by 3 bases and J by 1 base, with 9 bases between the two germline ends. Germline CDR1 and CDR2: LNHNV and YYDKDF (reference sequence). CDR3 size: 14 residues.

The genes are TRBV12-5 and TRBJ2-3; 7 bases agree with TRBD2. V lost 1 base to trimming and J lost 8 bases; unmatched junction nucleotides: 3. The CDR3 extends over 13 amino acids. The V gene's germline CDR1 is LGHNT and CDR2 FRNRAP. CDR3 in DNA: TGTGCTAGTGGTTTGGGACTAGCAGGTACGCAGTATTTT. Its protein product is CASGLGLAGTQYF.

The chain couples TRBV30 to TRBJ1-6; possible D gene TRBD1, 5 bases. The germline gives CDR1 GTSNPN, CDR2 SVGIG (reference sequence). V was trimmed by 4 bases and J by 8 bases, leaving 9 bases between them. The CDR3 consists of 12 residues. CDR3 sequence reads: CAWTAGHSPLHF. The CDR3 nucleotides are TGTGCCTGGACTGCGGGACATTCACCCCTCCACTTT.

The chain carries TRBV13 and TRBJ2-2; unclear D gene. V was cut by 4 bases and J by 1 base, with 13 bases left in between. Germline values: CDR1 PRHDT, CDR2 FYEKMQ (reference sequence). The CDR3 sequence is 16 residues long. CDR3: CASSSLDLMNTGELFF. The CDR3 nucleotides are TGTGCCAGCAGCTCCCTTGACTTGATGAACACCGGGGAGCTGTTTTTT.

V gene TRBV6-1 combines with J gene TRBJ1-4; D unresolved. This CDR3 region has 14 residues. Trimming stripped 2 bases from V and 8 bases from J, with 12 bases between. Germline lookup yields CDR1 MNHNS and CDR2 SASEGT. CDR3 coding DNA: TGTGCCAGCAGTGAATCCTTAGCTGGGGAAAAACTGTTTTTT. Translation: CASSESLAGEKLFF.

This clone showed up just once. This chain joins TRBV7-9 and TRBJ2-2; maybe TRBD2 (6 bases). The CDR3 consists of 15 residues. From germline, CDR1 is SEHNR and CDR2 FQNEAQ (reference sequence). V was clipped by 1 base and J by 2 bases, with 8 bases between them. CDR3 DNA: TGTGCCAGCAGCTTAGGACTAGGAAACACCGGGGAGCTGTTTTTT. The encoded protein is CASSLGLGNTGELFF.

The chain employs TRBV9 and TRBJ1-2; 8 bases are shared with TRBD1. The junction had 12 bases not matched to a gene; V was cut back by 3 bases and J by 2 bases. Per germline, CDR1 SGDLS and CDR2 YYNGEE. The CDR3 runs to 17 residues. CDR3 protein: CASSAYGTGPSNYGYTF. The CDR3 DNA follows: TGTGCCAGCAGCGCGTACGGGACAGGTCCCTCGAACTATGGCTACACCTTC.

The genes are TRBV5-1 and TRBJ2-7; 7 nucleotides agree with TRBD1. CDR3 length equals 15 residues. V was clipped by 0 bases and J by 2 bases; unmatched bases: 5. Germline CDR1 reads SGHRS; CDR2 reads YFSETQ. The CDR3: CASSLDRGNPYEQYF. The CDR3 nucleotides read TGCGCCAGCAGCTTGGACAGGGGAAACCCCTACGAGCAGTACTTC.

This chain uses TRBV30 with TRBJ1-4; a weak D match, TRBD1 (5 bases). This CDR3 comprises 15 residues. Germline lookup yields CDR1 GTSNPN and CDR2 SVGIG (reference sequence). V lost 2 bases to trimming and J lost 5 bases, with 15 bases between them. CDR3 protein: CAWSYGGTSNEKLFF. In DNA form, the CDR3 reads TGTGCCTGGAGTTACGGCGGGACGTCCAATGAAAAACTGTTTTTT.

The V and J genes are TRBV5-4 and TRBJ2-7; D is perhaps TRBD1 (5 bases). Deletions cut 7 bases from V and 3 bases from J, with 17 bases between. There are 14 residues in the CDR3. Germline V lookup: CDR1 SGHNT, CDR2 YYREEE (reference sequence). The CDR3 DNA follows: TGTGCCAGCGGCCCTCCCGGACAACTCTACGAGCAGTACTTC. Amino acid sequence: CASGPPGQLYEQYF. Looking up the rest from reference TRBV5-4 and TRBJ2-7 gives the full variable domain: ETGVTQSPTHLIKTRGQQVTLRCSSQSGHNTVSWYQQALGQGPQFIFQYYREEENGRGNFPPRFSGLQFPNYSSELNVNALELDDSALYLCASGPPGQLYEQYFGPGTRLTVT.

The V gene is TRBV7-9, the J gene TRBJ2-7; D may be TRBD1 (6 bases). This CDR3 is built from 13 residues. Germline CDR1 is SEHNR and CDR2 is FQNEAQ (reference sequence). With 4 bases removed from V and 5 bases from J, the gap between germline ends came to 12 bases. CDR3 sequence: CASSSGTRDEQYF. DNA of the CDR3: TGTGCCAGCAGCTCCGGGACAAGGGACGAGCAGTACTTC.

A single count supports this clone. The chain links TRBV12-5 to TRBJ1-5; D is unclear. From germline, CDR1 is LGHNT and CDR2 FRNRAP. The V gene lost 3 bases and the J gene lost 4 bases, with 16 bases spanning the gap. CDR3 length: 16 amino acids. The CDR3 nucleotides are TGTGCTAGTGGTTTAGCGGGAACCCCTCCGAATCAGCCCCAGCATTTT. It specifies CASGLAGTPPNQPQHF.

This chain joins TRBV30 and TRBJ2-1, with D maybe TRBD2 (6 bases). V was trimmed by 5 bases and J by 12 bases, leaving 14 bases between them. The CDR3 is 11 residues long. Looked up from germline, CDR1 is GTSNPN and CDR2 is SVGIG (reference sequence). The CDR3 protein is CAWGQGGVQFF. In DNA form, the CDR3 reads TGTGCCTGGGGGCAGGGCGGGGTGCAGTTCTTC.

The chain employs TRBV7-2 and TRBJ2-7, with D perhaps TRBD2 (5 bases). CDR3 length: 14 amino acids. Germline V gives CDR1 SGHTA, CDR2 FQGNSA. Between the trimmed V and J ends, which lost 1 base and 7 bases, there was a span of 14 bases. This chain's CDR3 is CASSLDLPGGEQYF. The CDR3 nucleotides are TGTGCCAGCAGCTTAGACCTGCCGGGCGGGGAGCAGTACTTC.

This chain uses TRBV5-1 with TRBJ2-2, with 10 bases identical to TRBD1. The V gene end was trimmed by 5 bases and the J gene end by 8 bases; junction bases not matched to a gene: 9. The CDR3 extends over 15 amino acids. From germline, CDR1 is SGHRS and CDR2 YFSETQ. CDR3 loop: CASSEGQGVPGELFF. Written as DNA, the CDR3 is TGCGCCAGCAGTGAAGGACAGGGGGTGCCTGGGGAGCTGTTTTTT. Based on the CDR3 plus reference TRBV5-1 and TRBJ2-2, the full variable domain is KAGVTQTPRYLIKTRGQQVTLSCSPISGHRSVSWYQQTPGQGLQFLFEYFSETQRNKGNFPGRFSGRQFSNSRSEMNVSTLELGDSALYLCASSEGQGVPGELFFGEGSRLTVL.

This chain links TRBV7-8 with TRBJ2-7, with D possibly being TRBD2 (5 bases). The CDR3 has 15 amino acids. Germline V gives CDR1 SGHVS, CDR2 FQNEAQ. The V gene lost 3 bases and the J gene lost 0 bases, with 12 bases spanning the gap. The CDR3 protein is CASSFGLRSSYEQYF. The CDR3 DNA sequence: TGTGCCAGCAGCTTTGGACTTAGAAGCTCCTACGAGCAGTACTTC.

The chain is built from TRBV29-1 and TRBJ1-4, with 9 bases that match TRBD1. Germline V CDR1 and CDR2: SQVTM, ANQGSEA. The V and J ends lost 3 bases and 10 bases, in that order; junction bases with no gene match: 12. The CDR3 totals 15 residues. CDR3 coding DNA: TGCAGCGTTGAGTTGGGGACAGGGCGAGCAGGAAAACTGTTTTTT. Protein: CSVELGTGRAGKLFF.

V usage is TRBV6-5 and J usage is TRBJ1-1, with 7 bases fitting TRBD1. Looked up from germline, CDR1 is MNHEY and CDR2 is SVGAGI. CDR3 length equals 15 residues. V shed 6 bases, J shed 2 bases, and the junction held 9 bases outside the gene matches. The CDR3, as DNA: TGTGCCAGCAGCGTCGTTTGGACAGGCAACACTGAAGCTTTCTTT. This encodes CASSVVWTGNTEAFF.